The clone carrying this T cell receptor (beta chain) was detected a few times. No antigen is known for it. These data are taken from a study of T cell repertoires in cytomegalovirus infection. In the study overall: Researchers turned to recently identified HLA-C-restricted CMV epitopes as well as well-studied HLA-B-restricted ones. Public TCR beta signatures provided an indication of both CMV infection and a matching HLA type.

TCRdb processed the reads anew with MiXCR; each CDR3 protein has one entry. The table has 700,000 to 950,000 distinct CDR3 sequences, 32% seen once. V was pared by 2 bases and J by 6 bases, with 10 bases between. Germline CDR1 is MNHEY and CDR2 is SMNVEV (reference sequence). This CDR3 comprises 13 residues. The study's findings and limits: HLA-C-restricted TCR beta clonotypes specific for CMV led the ex vivo response. The cumulative frequency of public TCR beta families distinguished individuals who carried CMV together with the relevant HLA.

This TCR was recovered from a human donor in good health (CMV status not recorded). Some clones in this sample may be carry-over from other donors' samples. This chain links TRBV27 with TRBJ1-1; D is perhaps TRBD1 (6 bases). Here the sequenced sample was cultured CD8+ T cells from PBMCs, taken from culture after CMV antigen stimulation. CDR3 in amino acids: CASSLTGQSEAFF. DNA for the CDR3: TGTGCCAGCAGTTTAACCGGACAGTCTGAAGCTTTCTTT.